A single sample gave rise to the 7 T cell receptor beta chains below, sequenced in a study of regulatory T cells in long-lasting Graves disease. Sample time point: newly diagnosed GD, antithyroid drugs for less than 3 months. Preparation of the TCR library used RNA extracted from PBMCs. Construction of the TCR beta libraries employed iRepertoire HTBI primers in conjunction with Arm-PCR of CDR3 regions. TCRdb fed the multiplex PCR reads into MiXCR, producing one record per CDR3 protein. The table has around 250,000 distinct CDR3 sequences, more than 15% seen once. These same records also appear under a second study, on T cells in Graves' hyperthyroidism and ophthalmopathy.

The input for sequencing was peripheral blood mononuclear cells (PBMCs), taken at new diagnosis, from a patient treated with antithyroid drugs. The receptors were gathered from a woman under 40 with Graves disease.

This clonotype was seen at least ten times. Sequence at one end of the junction differs from germline and may be a read error. The chain carries TRBV5-1 and TRBJ2-7; D is perhaps TRBD2 (5 bases). The CDR3 extends over 13 amino acids. In germline, CDR1 is SGHRS, CDR2 YFSETQ. The CDR3, as DNA: TGTGCCAGCAGCGTAGATAGCGACGGCGAGCAGTACTTC. Its protein is CASSVDSDGEQYF.

This clonotype was picked up many times. The chain uses TRBV5-1 and TRBJ1-1; tentative D call: TRBD1 (6 bases). Germline V gene data show CDR1 as SGHRS and CDR2 as YFSETQ. The CDR3 spans 15 residues. V was shortened by 2 bases and J by 0 bases, with 11 bases between the two germline ends. The CDR3 sequence is CASSFGGRMNTEAFF. CDR3 bases: TGCGCCAGCAGCTTCGGGGGCCGCATGAACACTGAAGCTTTCTTT.

Notes on this clonotype: A much more abundant neighbour one base away suggests this may be a read error. This chain connects TRBV7-2 to TRBJ2-3; D may correspond to TRBD1 or TRBD2 (9 bases each). The germline V gene has CDR1 SGHTA and CDR2 FQGNSA. This CDR3 region has 16 residues. CDR3 in DNA: TGTGCCAGCAGCACCGGGACAGGGACTAGCACAGATACGCAGTGTTTT. Its protein product is CASSTGTGTSTDTQCF.

The sample holds many counts of this clonotype. This rearrangement joins TRBV27 to TRBJ2-7; possible D gene TRBD1, 6 bases. Deletions cut 8 bases from V and 0 bases from J, with 14 bases between. The CDR3 spans 14 residues. In germline, CDR1 is MNHEY, CDR2 SMNVEV (reference sequence). CDR3 residues: CASYRDTSSYEQYF. The CDR3 DNA sequence: TGTGCCAGCTACCGGGACACGAGCTCCTACGAGCAGTACTTC.

This clonotype was seen only a few times. The rearrangement uses TRBV20-1 and TRBJ2-2; possible D gene TRBD1, 5 bases. CDR3 length: 16 residues. Germline V gene sequence: CDR1 DFQATT, CDR2 SNEGSKA (reference sequence). V gave up 1 base and J gave up 2 bases, with 14 bases separating them. CDR3 loop: CSARARTHTNTGELFF. CDR3 nucleotides: TGCAGTGCTAGAGCGAGGACACATACAAACACCGGGGAGCTGTTTTTT.

This clonotype was counted ten times or more. This sequence joins TRBV20-1 and TRBJ2-3; TRBD2 matches 10 bases. The CDR3 has 16 residues. Germline CDR1 is DFQATT and CDR2 is SNEGSKA (reference sequence). Germline trimming cut 6 bases from V and 2 bases from J; bases unmatched to any gene: 11. The chain's CDR3 is CSARTLAGDHTDTQYF. The DNA of the CDR3 is TGCAGTGCCCGGACGCTAGCGGGGGACCACACAGATACGCAGTATTTT.

This clonotype was observed many times. The chain has TRBV9 and TRBJ2-2, with D perhaps given as TRBD1 or TRBD2 (5 bases each). The CDR3 is 14 residues long. The germline CDR1 and CDR2 sequences are SGDLS and YYNGEE. V dropped 0 bases and J dropped 4 bases, with 7 bases sitting between them. The CDR3 coding sequence is TGTGCCAGCAGCGTAGATGGGGGCACCGGGGAGCTGTTTTTT. It specifies CASSVDGGTGELFF.